A single sample gave rise to the 3 T cell receptor beta chains below, sequenced in a study of OX40 agonist ivuxolimab in advanced cancers. The table came from immunoSEQ multiplex PCR; TCRdb's copy has only in-frame clones and leaves some out. Among 65,000 to 95,000 clones listed, approximately 91% were seen once. The sample here was CD4+ or CD8+ T cells sorted from blood, taken in a trial of the OX40 agonist ivuxolimab. These receptors were taken from an adult with an advanced solid tumor such as melanoma, head and neck, liver or kidney cancer.

The chain recombines TRBV7-9 with TRBJ2-1; 7 bases match TRBD1. CDR1 and CDR2 from the germline V gene are SEHNR and FQNEAQ (reference sequence). This CDR3 has 15 amino acids. V shed 7 bases and J 10 bases; nucleotides not matched to a gene: 16. This CDR3 is CASNHPGTATLEQFF. Here the CDR3 DNA reads TGTGCCAGCAATCATCCCGGGACAGCCACCTTGGAGCAGTTCTTC.

The genes are TRBV19 and TRBJ1-3, with D hard to call. The CDR3 runs 12 residues. Trimming stripped 11 bases from V and 4 bases from J, with 12 bases between. Germline CDR1 is LNHDA and CDR2 is SQIVND (reference sequence). DNA for the CDR3: TGTGCCTCCAAATCCCAGGGAAACACCATATATTTT. Its translation: CASKSQGNTIYF.

This clone was detected only a few times. J is TRBJ2-7 and V is TRBV19, with TRBD1 as a possible D gene (6 bases). V was clipped by 5 bases and J by 1 base, with 12 bases between them. Germline V gives CDR1 LNHDA, CDR2 SQIVND (reference sequence). This CDR3 has 14 amino acids. The CDR3 sequence is CASSYTGRSYEQYF. For the CDR3, the DNA is TGTGCCAGTAGTTATACAGGGCGATCCTACGAGCAGTACTTC. Together with reference TRBV19 and TRBJ2-7, the CDR3 gives the full variable domain: DGGITQSPKYLFRKEGQNVTLSCEQNLNHDAMYWYRQDPGQGLRLIYYSQIVNDFQKGDIAEGYSVSREKKESFPLTVTSAQKNPTAFYLCASSYTGRSYEQYFGPGTRLTVT.